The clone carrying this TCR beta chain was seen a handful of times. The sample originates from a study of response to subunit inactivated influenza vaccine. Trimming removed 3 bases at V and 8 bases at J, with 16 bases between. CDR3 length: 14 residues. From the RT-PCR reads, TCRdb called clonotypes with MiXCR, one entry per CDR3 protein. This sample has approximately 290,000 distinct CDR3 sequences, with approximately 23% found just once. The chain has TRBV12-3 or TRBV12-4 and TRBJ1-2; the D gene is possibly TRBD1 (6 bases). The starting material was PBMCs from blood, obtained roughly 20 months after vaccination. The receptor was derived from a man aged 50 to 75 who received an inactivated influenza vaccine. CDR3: CASSFFTGGAGYTF. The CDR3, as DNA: TGTGCCAGCAGTTTTTTTACGGGGGGCGCCGGCTACACCTTC.